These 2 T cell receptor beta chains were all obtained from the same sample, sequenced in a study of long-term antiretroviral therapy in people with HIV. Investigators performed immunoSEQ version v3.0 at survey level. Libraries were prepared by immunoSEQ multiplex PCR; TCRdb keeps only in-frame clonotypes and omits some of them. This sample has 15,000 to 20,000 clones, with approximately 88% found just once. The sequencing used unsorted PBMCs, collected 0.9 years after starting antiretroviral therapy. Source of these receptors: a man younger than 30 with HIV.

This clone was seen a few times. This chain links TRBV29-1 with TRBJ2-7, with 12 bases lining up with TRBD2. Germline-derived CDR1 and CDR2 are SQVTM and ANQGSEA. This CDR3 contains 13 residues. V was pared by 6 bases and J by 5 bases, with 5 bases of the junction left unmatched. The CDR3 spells CSVGLAGPNEQYF. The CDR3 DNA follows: TGCAGCGTCGGACTAGCGGGGCCTAACGAGCAGTACTTC.

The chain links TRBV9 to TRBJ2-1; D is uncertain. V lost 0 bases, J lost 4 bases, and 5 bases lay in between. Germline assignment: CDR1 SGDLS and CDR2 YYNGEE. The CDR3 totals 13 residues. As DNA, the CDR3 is TGTGCCAGCAGCGTAGGGGTTTACAATGAGCAGTTCTTC. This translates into CASSVGVYNEQFF.